These 8 T cell receptor beta chains originate from one sample sequenced in a study of shared clonotypes between healthy human individuals (dated by TCRdb to 2019 to 2021). The method was the immunoSEQ multiplex PCR assay. In its TCRdb copy, this immuneACCESS table keeps in-frame sequences only and misses some clones. Where compared with another copy, unresolved V genes explain less than half of these, and the others have no known cause. The sample table lists hundreds of thousands of clones, 75% to 85% of them with a count of one. The ten largest clones add up to less than 15% of the sample. Sequenced sample: PBMCs. These receptors originate from a woman aged 40 to 49 in good health. Some clones in this sample may be carry-over from other donors' samples.

This clone is a singleton in its sample. The chain joins TRBV5-1 to TRBJ2-5; 11 bases are shared with TRBD2. The germline V gene has CDR1 SGHRS and CDR2 YFSETQ. The CDR3 has 15 amino acids. J lost 3 bases, V lost 2 bases, and 3 bases had no gene match. The CDR3 spells CASSFSTSGKETQYF. For the CDR3, the DNA is TGCGCCAGCAGCTTCTCGACTAGCGGGAAAGAGACCCAGTACTTC.

The sample holds one count of this clone. V gene TRBV10-3 combines with J gene TRBJ2-7; tentatively, D is TRBD1 (6 bases). CDR1 and CDR2 (germline): ENHRY, SYGVKD. This CDR3 has 12 amino acids. V lost 8 bases and J lost 6, with 14 bases in between. DNA for the CDR3: TGTGCCATCGGACGAGCAGGGGCCGAGCAGTACTTC. Translation gives CAIGRAGAEQYF.

The V and J genes are TRBV4-1 and TRBJ2-1; D tentatively fits TRBD1 or TRBD2 (5 bases each). The CDR3 covers 16 residues. Germline assignment: CDR1 MGHRA and CDR2 YSYEKL. Between the trimmed V and J ends, which lost 1 base and 1 base, there was a span of 11 bases. CDR3 amino acids: CASSQGDGGSYNEQFF. The CDR3, as DNA: TGCGCCAGCAGCCAAGGGGACGGCGGGTCCTACAATGAGCAGTTCTTC.

The chain is built from TRBV2 and TRBJ2-7; 12 nucleotides align to TRBD2. The length of the CDR3 is 18 residues. The V gene end was trimmed by 7 bases and the J gene end by 0 bases; junction bases not matched to a gene: 13. Germline V gene lookup returns CDR1 SNHLY and CDR2 FYNNEI. The CDR3 loop reads CASTPVSTSGGLSYEQYF. DNA of the CDR3: TGTGCCAGCACCCCAGTGAGTACTAGCGGGGGGCTCTCCTACGAGCAGTACTTC.

The V gene is TRBV7-2, the J gene TRBJ2-7, with TRBD2 matching over 8 bases. Trimming at V came to 5 bases and at J to 5 bases, leaving 5 bases not matched to a gene. This CDR3 region has 13 residues. Looked up from germline, CDR1 is SGHTA and CDR2 is FQGNSA. The CDR3 DNA sequence: TGTGCCAGCAGCCTCGGGAGGGCACACGAGCAGTACTTC. The encoded protein is CASSLGRAHEQYF.

As regards this clone: The sample has other DNA sequences that encode this CDR3 too. This chain uses TRBV28 with TRBJ2-2, with D hard to call. The germline V gene encodes CDR1 MDHEN and CDR2 SYDVKM. The length of the CDR3 is 12 residues. V shed 1 base and J shed 6 bases, with 3 bases lying between them. CDR3 protein: CASSLLAGELFF. Written as DNA, the CDR3 is TGTGCCAGCAGTTTATTGGCCGGGGAGCTGTTTTTT.

This chain links TRBV6-1 with TRBJ2-2; D gene uncertain. Germline CDR1 reads MNHNS; CDR2 reads SASEGT. The V gene lost 0 bases and the J gene lost 7 bases, with 9 bases spanning the gap. The CDR3 covers 14 residues. The CDR3 DNA reads TGTGCCAGCAGTGAAGCGAGTGGGGTCGGGGAGCTGTTTTTT. The encoded protein is CASSEASGVGELFF.

V and J are TRBV5-4 and TRBJ2-2; D could derive from TRBD1 or TRBD2 (6 bases each). The CDR3 has 16 residues. V lost 0 bases to trimming and J lost 7 bases, with 16 bases between them. The germline V gene encodes CDR1 SGHNT and CDR2 YYREEE (reference sequence). The CDR3 sequence: CASSLDGGTLHGELFF. CDR3 in DNA: TGTGCCAGCAGCTTGGATGGCGGGACACTTCACGGGGAGCTGTTTTTT. The variable domain in full, with the rest retrieved from reference TRBV5-4 and TRBJ2-2, is ETGVTQSPTHLIKTRGQQVTLRCSSQSGHNTVSWYQQALGQGPQFIFQYYREEENGRGNFPPRFSGLQFPNYSSELNVNALELDDSALYLCASSLDGGTLHGELFFGEGSRLTVL.